The clone carrying this T cell receptor beta chain was seen many times. Its antigen is undetermined. One entry per CDR3 protein, called by TCRdb with MiXCR from the RT-PCR reads. The sample yields approximately 530,000 distinct CDR3 sequences, approximately 7.7% seen once. The data derive from a study of response to subunit inactivated influenza vaccine. Study-wide findings and caveats: Few additional T cells are recruited per seasonal influenza vaccination, authors suggested.

Germline V gene lookup returns CDR1 DFQATT and CDR2 SNEGSKA (reference sequence). The CDR3 is 13 amino acids. J lost 2 bases, V lost 4 bases, and 2 bases had no gene match. The sample consisted of PBMCs from blood, taken about 23 months after vaccination. The clonotype originates from a man between 50 and 75 years old who received an inactivated influenza vaccine. The chain couples TRBV20-1 to TRBJ2-7; 10 positions match TRBD2. CDR3 nucleotides: TGCAGTGCTACCGGGACTAGCGCCTACGAGCAGTACTTC. Amino acid sequence: CSATGTSAYEQYF.